These T cell receptor beta chains were read from a single sample in a study of cytomegalovirus exposure and HLA in healthy donors. Sequencing was performed with immunoSEQ multiplex PCR; in TCRdb, only in-frame clones are kept and a portion is missing. The sample includes 200,000 or so clones, 70% to 85% of them seen just once. Sequenced: PBMCs. The receptors stem from a boy aged 2 to 10 in good health and CMV-seronegative. Both conserved end residues are part of each CDR3. Each record gives: V gene, J gene, D gene, clone size, CDR3 DNA, CDR3 protein. A D gene is named only where the DNA matches it firmly. Some rows have no size entry. The others give once, few or many, or a class for an expanded clone.

V: TRBV6-5
J: TRBJ1-1
D: NA
size: NA
DNA: TGTGCCAGCAGTTACTCGAGCGATGGGAACACTGAAGCTTTCTTT
CDR3: CASSYSSDGNTEAFF

V: TRBV30
J: TRBJ2-7
D: NA
size: NA
DNA: TGTGCCTGGAACCTTGGAGGGGTAGGGGAGTACTTC
CDR3: CAWNLGGVGEYF

V: TRBV5-1
J: TRBJ1-2
D: TRBD1
size: few
DNA: TGCGCCAGCAGCGACGGGACAGGGAACGGCTACACCTTC
CDR3: CASSDGTGNGYTF

V: TRBV5-1
J: TRBJ2-6
D: NA
size: NA
DNA: TGCGCCAGCAGCTTGGAAGGGGCTGGGGCCAACGTCCTGACTTTC
CDR3: CASSLEGAGANVLTF

V: TRBV30
J: TRBJ1-2
D: NA
size: NA
DNA: TGTGCCTGGAGTGTACAAGGCGGGGGCTACACCTTC
CDR3: CAWSVQGGGYTF

V: TRBV7-9
J: TRBJ2-2
D: TRBD1
size: NA
DNA: TGTGCCAGCTCACGGACAGGGGGGATTACCGGGGAGCTGTTTTTT
CDR3: CASSRTGGITGELFF

V: TRBV5-1
J: TRBJ2-1
D: NA
size: NA
DNA: TGCGCCAGCAGCTGGGAGGGCGGGGGCGCCCCCGTATCCTACAATGAGCAGTTCTTC
CDR3: CASSWEGGGAPVSYNEQFF

V: TRBV5-1
J: TRBJ2-3
D: TRBD2
size: NA
DNA: TGCGCCAGCACCCTAACTAGCGGGGGCACCAATACGCAGTATTTT
CDR3: CASTLTSGGTNTQYF

V: TRBV18
J: TRBJ2-2
D: TRBD1
size: NA
DNA: TGTGCCAGCTCACCTTCTACCGGACAGGGCCTCGGGGAGCTGTTTTTT
CDR3: CASSPSTGQGLGELFF

V: TRBV5-1
J: TRBJ2-7
D: NA
size: NA
DNA: TGCGCCAGCAGCCCTTACGCCTATTTCGCCGCCCTTAGCTCCTACGAGCAGTACTTC
CDR3: CASSPYAYFAALSSYEQYF

V: TRBV6-1
J: TRBJ2-7
D: NA
size: NA
DNA: TGTGCCAGCCGTGGGCGGGGCCCGGGGACCTACGAGCAGTACTTC
CDR3: CASRGRGPGTYEQYF

V: TRBV27
J: TRBJ2-1
D: NA
size: few
DNA: TGTGCCAGCGGATTTACAGTCAATGAGCAGTTCTTC
CDR3: CASGFTVNEQFF

V: TRBV7-2
J: TRBJ2-1
D: NA
size: few
DNA: TGTGCCATCATAACTAGTATACCCTACAATGAGCAGTTCTTC
CDR3: CAIITSIPYNEQFF

V: TRBV29-1
J: TRBJ2-1
D: TRBD2
size: NA
DNA: TGCAGCGTAACGAGCGGGGTCGGGAATGAGCAGTTCTTC
CDR3: CSVTSGVGNEQFF

V: TRBV4-1
J: TRBJ2-7
D: TRBD1
size: NA
DNA: TGCGCCAGCAGCCAAGGACAGGGGGCGGGGGAGCAGTACTTC
CDR3: CASSQGQGAGEQYF

V: TRBV7-7
J: TRBJ2-1
D: TRBD1
size: NA
DNA: TGTGCTAGCAGCCCGTTCACAGGGGTTGATGAGCAGTTCTTC
CDR3: CASSPFTGVDEQFF

V: TRBV7-6
J: TRBJ1-5
D: NA
size: few
DNA: TGTGCCAGCAGCTTATCTTCTTCGAGAGATCAGCCCCAGCATTTT
CDR3: CASSLSSSRDQPQHF

V: TRBV19
J: TRBJ1-3
D: TRBD1
size: NA
DNA: TGTGCCAGTAGTCCGGGACAGGGAATCTTCGGAAACACCATATATTTT
CDR3: CASSPGQGIFGNTIYF

V: TRBV7-6
J: TRBJ1-1
D: NA
size: NA
DNA: TGTGCCAGCAGCCCGAGAGGGGGACCTACTGAAGCTTTCTTT
CDR3: CASSPRGGPTEAFF

V: TRBV9
J: TRBJ2-3
D: NA
size: NA
DNA: TGTGCCAGCAGCGTTGGGGCGGGGCGCACAGATACGCAGTATTTT
CDR3: CASSVGAGRTDTQYF

V: TRBV5-1
J: TRBJ2-3
D: NA
size: NA
DNA: TGCGCCAGCAGCTCAGACACAGATACGCAGTATTTT
CDR3: CASSSDTDTQYF

V: TRBV9
J: TRBJ2-5
D: NA
size: once
DNA: TGTGCCAGCAGCGTAGGGGGGGTTCACCAAGAGACCCAGTACTTC
CDR3: CASSVGGVHQETQYF

V: TRBV7-9
J: TRBJ1-2
D: TRBD1
size: few
DNA: TGTGCCAGCAGCCGTGAACGACAGGGTCGTGGCTACACCTTC
CDR3: CASSRERQGRGYTF

V: TRBV2
J: TRBJ2-7
D: TRBD2
size: NA
DNA: TGTGCCAGCGGACTAGCGGGGCCCTACGAGCAGTACTTC
CDR3: CASGLAGPYEQYF

V: TRBV4-2
J: TRBJ2-3
D: TRBD2
size: NA
DNA: TGTGCCAGCAGCCAAGCGGGGGGGGCTAGCACAGATACGCAGTATTTT
CDR3: CASSQAGGASTDTQYF

V: TRBV6-1
J: TRBJ1-2
D: NA
size: NA
DNA: TGTGCCAGCAGGACCGCAGGGAATCACTATGGCTACACCTTC
CDR3: CASRTAGNHYGYTF

V: TRBV7-3
J: TRBJ2-1
D: NA
size: NA
DNA: TGTGCCAGCAGCTTAACGGGGGGTGACAATGAGCAGTTCTTC
CDR3: CASSLTGGDNEQFF

V: TRBV11-2
J: TRBJ2-1
D: TRBD2
size: NA
DNA: TGTGCCAGCAGCCCCAGGGGACTAGCGGGGGTCTCCTACAATGAGCAGTTCTTC
CDR3: CASSPRGLAGVSYNEQFF

V: TRBV7-2
J: TRBJ1-1
D: TRBD1
size: NA
DNA: TGTGCCAGCAGCTTAGTGGACAGGGGAAAGACTGAAGCTTTCTTT
CDR3: CASSLVDRGKTEAFF

V: TRBV7-9
J: TRBJ2-2
D: TRBD1
size: NA
DNA: TGTGCCAGCAGCATAAGGCCTCAACACAGGGGACGGACCGGGGAGCTGTTTTTT
CDR3: CASSIRPQHRGRTGELFF

V: TRBV27
J: TRBJ2-1
D: TRBD2
size: NA
DNA: TGTGCCAGCAGTCGAGGGACTATTGCATACAATGAGCAGTTCTTC
CDR3: CASSRGTIAYNEQFF

V: TRBV14
J: TRBJ2-3
D: NA
size: NA
DNA: TGTGCCAGCAGCCTCCTTGCGGGGGCTACAGATACGCAGTATTTT
CDR3: CASSLLAGATDTQYF

V: TRBV11-2
J: TRBJ2-7
D: TRBD2
size: once
DNA: TGTGCCAGCAGCTATATAGCGGGGGCCTACGAGCAGTACTTC
CDR3: CASSYIAGAYEQYF

V: TRBV7-6
J: TRBJ2-7
D: TRBD1
size: few
DNA: TGTGCCAGCAGCTTAGGCGGGACAGGCGAGCAGTACTTC
CDR3: CASSLGGTGEQYF

V: TRBV7-9
J: TRBJ1-4
D: TRBD1
size: NA
DNA: TGTGCCAGCAGCTTACCAGGGGGTTTTAATGAAAAACTGTTTTTT
CDR3: CASSLPGGFNEKLFF